The 28 T cell receptor beta chains listed next were all sequenced from one sample in a study of blood T cell repertoires in COVID-19. Profiled with immunoSEQ multiplex PCR; TCRdb holds only in-frame clones, not every one. The sample holds about 300,000 clones; roughly 86% are singletons and the top ten take roughly 2.9%. Sequencing was performed on PBMCs or T cells enriched from blood (not recorded which). The receptors stem from a woman aged 45-60 years who had been exposed to COVID-19.

This chain connects TRBV7-9 to TRBJ1-2, with 7 bases that match TRBD1. From germline, CDR1 is SEHNR and CDR2 FQNEAQ (reference sequence). This CDR3 region has 13 residues. V lost 5 bases to trimming and J lost 5 bases; unmatched junction nucleotides: 5. The CDR3 sequence: CASSVGQRYGYTF. DNA of the CDR3: TGTGCCAGCAGCGTGGGACAGAGATATGGCTACACCTTC.

The chain is built from TRBV30 and TRBJ1-6; D uncertain. CDR3 size: 15 residues. In germline, CDR1 is GTSNPN, CDR2 SVGIG (reference sequence). V lost 0 bases and J 7 bases, leaving 13 bases between the germline ends. The chain's CDR3 is CAWSVLVTINSPLHF. The CDR3 nucleotides are TGTGCCTGGAGTGTACTAGTGACAATAAATTCACCCCTCCACTTT.

CDR3 nucleotide sequence: TGTGCCAGCAGCACCTCTCCGGGACAGACCTACAATGAGCAGTTCTTC. This translates into CASSTSPGQTYNEQFF. This sequence joins TRBV21-1 and TRBJ2-1; whether TRBD1, the table's D call, matches the DNA was not checked. TRBV21-1 is a pseudogene segment. The CDR3 has 16 amino acids.

The chain links TRBV5-1 to TRBJ2-2; no clear D gene. V was pared by 0 bases and J by 0 bases, with 9 bases between. Germline values: CDR1 SGHRS, CDR2 YFSETQ. This CDR3 contains 16 residues. The CDR3 is CASSLAAVTNTGELFF. The CDR3 DNA reads TGCGCCAGCAGCTTGGCGGCGGTCACGAACACCGGGGAGCTGTTTTTT.

About this clone itself: A read error may account for a junction end that differs from germline. In DNA, the CDR3 is TGTGCCAGCACCCGAGAGACAGGGATGAAAACTGAAGCTTTCTTT. Translation: CASTRETGMKTEAFF. J is TRBJ1-1 and V is TRBV2; 7 positions agree with TRBD1. Germline V gene data show CDR1 as SNHLY and CDR2 as FYNNEI. The CDR3 sequence is 15 residues long. The full variable domain, completed using reference TRBV2 and TRBJ1-1, is EPEVTQTPSHQVTQMGQEVILRCVPISNHLYFYWYRQILGQKVEFLVSFYNNEISEKSEIFDDQFSVERPDGSNFTLKIRSTKLEDSAMYFCASTRETGMKTEAFFGQGTRLTVV.

This clone occurred once. CDR3 sequence reads: CASSSGLNQPQHF. The CDR3 DNA reads as TGTGCCAGCAGTTCAGGGTTAAATCAGCCCCAGCATTTT. The rearrangement joins TRBV12-3 or TRBV12-4 to TRBJ1-5; tentatively, D is TRBD1 (5 bases). CDR3 length equals 13 residues. Trimming took off 4 bases at V and 4 bases at J, with 8 bases between the two ends.

The V call is TRBV25-1, the J call TRBJ2-1; tentatively, D is TRBD1 (6 bases). Germline-derived CDR1 and CDR2 are MGHDK and SYGVNS. The CDR3 has 16 residues. V was shortened by 1 base and J by 4 bases, with 14 bases between the two germline ends. CDR3 coding DNA: TGTGCCAGCAGTGAATTTCGGACAGCCTCATACAATGAGCAGTTCTTC. It encodes CASSEFRTASYNEQFF.

CDR3 sequence (DNA): TGTGCCAGTAAAGTCCCGGGTAGGAGGACTGAAGCTTTCTTT. Its protein product is CASKVPGRRTEAFF. The rearrangement joins TRBV19 to TRBJ1-1; D unclear. Trimming took 7 bases from V and 5 from J, leaving 17 bases between them. The germline CDR1 and CDR2 sequences are LNHDA and SQIVND (reference sequence). The CDR3 contains 14 residues.

This clone has a single count. V and J are TRBV5-1 and TRBJ1-2; D not certain. This CDR3 has 13 amino acids. V was pared by 0 bases and J by 8 bases, with 11 bases between. The germline CDR1 and CDR2 sequences are SGHRS and YFSETQ. CDR3 sequence: CASSLAPLWGYTF. The CDR3 DNA reads as TGCGCCAGCAGCTTGGCGCCCCTATGGGGCTACACCTTC.

This chain links TRBV5-1 with TRBJ2-2; TRBD2 matches at 15 bases. CDR3 length equals 21 residues. V was pared by 4 bases and J by 3 bases, with 16 bases of the junction left unmatched. Germline V gene lookup returns CDR1 SGHRS and CDR2 YFSETQ. The CDR3 sequence is CASSTTTRGTSGGPYTGELFF. The CDR3 DNA is TGCGCCAGCAGCACCACCACCCGGGGGACTAGCGGGGGGCCCTACACCGGGGAGCTGTTTTTT.

The J gene is TRBJ2-3, the V gene TRBV9; 9 nucleotides agree with TRBD2. This CDR3 comprises 14 residues. The V gene end was trimmed by 3 bases and the J gene end by 3 bases; junction bases not matched to a gene: 2. Germline V gene sequence: CDR1 SGDLS, CDR2 YYNGEE. The CDR3 nucleotides are TGTGCCAGCAGCGGGACTAGCGCGACAGATACGCAGTATTTT. Translation gives CASSGTSATDTQYF.

The genes are TRBV7-9 and TRBJ1-1; the D is unclear. CDR3 length equals 14 residues. Per the germline V gene, CDR1 is SEHNR and CDR2 is FQNEAQ (reference sequence). With 1 base removed from V and 0 bases from J, the gap between germline ends came to 6 bases. This CDR3 is CASSLGGMNTEAFF. In nucleotides, the CDR3 is TGTGCCAGCAGCTTAGGCGGAATGAACACTGAAGCTTTCTTT.

The chain combines TRBV6-4 with TRBJ1-1; TRBD1 might be the D (5 bases). Germline V gene lookup returns CDR1 MRHNA and CDR2 SNTAGT. The CDR3 is 18 residues long. V was cut by 0 bases and J by 1 base, with 18 bases left in between. CDR3 nucleotides: TGTGCCAGCAGTGACTCGATTGGGGGGATAGGACGGAACACTGAAGCTTTCTTT. It codes for CASSDSIGGIGRNTEAFF.

The table lists this clone with a count of one. V and J are TRBV29-1 and TRBJ2-7, with D perhaps TRBD2 (6 bases). Trimming left V 5 bases short and J 5 bases short, with 19 bases between. The CDR3 has 14 residues. Germline-derived CDR1 and CDR2 are SQVTM and ANQGSEA. The DNA for the CDR3 is TGCAGCGTTCGTCGGGACGGGGGAAGAAACGAGCAGTACTTC. Translated, it gives CSVRRDGGRNEQYF.

J is TRBJ2-1 and V is TRBV4-1, with a weak D call TRBD2 (7 bases). V was trimmed by 3 bases and J by 4 bases, leaving 16 bases between them. Germline V CDR1 and CDR2: MGHRA, YSYEKL. The CDR3 extends over 16 amino acids. CDR3 nucleotide sequence: TGCGCCAGCAGCCAGGATAAAGGGGGGGGTTACAATGAGCAGTTCTTC. Translating gives CASSQDKGGGYNEQFF.

The rearrangement uses TRBV18 and TRBJ1-4; D gene ambiguous. CDR1 and CDR2 from the germline V gene are KGHSH and LQKENI. The CDR3 runs to 13 residues. Deletions cut 0 bases from V and 8 bases from J, with 7 bases between. The CDR3, as DNA: TGTGCCAGCTCACCACCGTCCAGGGAAAAACTGTTTTTT. Its translation: CASSPPSREKLFF.

A single count supports this clone. V and J are TRBV30 and TRBJ1-4, with D perhaps matching TRBD1 (5 bases). In germline, CDR1 is GTSNPN, CDR2 SVGIG (reference sequence). Trimming took off 2 bases at V and 8 bases at J, with 15 bases between the two ends. The CDR3 has 14 residues. The chain's CDR3 is CAWSKGRVAEKLFF. The CDR3 DNA is TGTGCCTGGAGTAAAGGCAGGGTTGCCGAAAAACTGTTTTTT.

The gene calls are TRBV11-2 and TRBJ2-7, with D possibly TRBD1 on 5 matching bases. V was cut by 1 base and J by 2 bases, with 15 bases left in between. Germline assignment: CDR1 SGHAT and CDR2 FQNNGV. The CDR3 covers 16 residues. The CDR3 spells CASSLASGAAPYEQYF. CDR3 nucleotides: TGTGCCAGCAGCTTAGCTTCTGGGGCTGCCCCCTACGAGCAGTACTTC.

V is TRBV18 and J is TRBJ2-5; 8 positions match TRBD1. This CDR3 contains 12 residues. Trimming removed 6 bases from V and 4 bases from J; junction bases left unmatched: 1. Germline V gene sequence: CDR1 KGHSH, CDR2 LQKENI. The CDR3 region is CASSDRGETQYF. CDR3 nucleotide sequence: TGTGCCAGCTCCGACAGGGGAGAGACCCAGTACTTC.

The chain uses TRBV20-1 and TRBJ2-7; D remains ambiguous. This CDR3 has 11 residues. Germline assignment: CDR1 DFQATT and CDR2 SNEGSKA (reference sequence). V lost 5 bases and J 0 bases, leaving 5 bases between the germline ends. The CDR3 nucleotides are TGCAGTGCTCCCTTCTCCTACGAGCAGTACTTC. Its translation is CSAPFSYEQYF.

This chain links TRBV11-1 with TRBJ2-2; D gene unclear. V shed 5 bases and J shed 4 bases, with 8 bases lying between them. The germline V gene has CDR1 SGHAT and CDR2 FQDESV (reference sequence). The CDR3 spans 13 residues. The CDR3 region is CASSRGVTGELFF. In nucleotides, the CDR3 is TGTGCCAGCAGCCGAGGAGTCACCGGGGAGCTGTTTTTT.

As regards this clone: Germline and junction disagree at one end, which may indicate a read error. The V call is TRBV7-2, the J call TRBJ2-1; 14 bases are shared with TRBD2. The CDR3 has 16 residues. From germline, CDR1 is SGHTA and CDR2 FQGNSA. CDR3 region: CASSLAGTSGGNEQFF. Written as DNA, the CDR3 is TGTGCCAGCAGCCTAGCAGGGACTAGCGGGGGCAATGAGCAGTTCTTC.

This rearrangement joins TRBV24-1 to TRBJ2-1; possibly TRBD1 for D (6 bases). CDR1 and CDR2 (germline): KGHDR, SFDVKD. Trimming stripped 3 bases from V and 6 bases from J, with 23 bases between. There are 18 residues in the CDR3. The CDR3 protein is CATSDPNTGYPLGNEQFF. The CDR3 bases are TGTGCCACCAGTGATCCGAATACAGGGTACCCTCTTGGCAATGAGCAGTTCTTC.

This clone occurred once. This chain joins TRBV4-2 and TRBJ1-6; 9 bases map to TRBD1. Germline assignment: CDR1 LGHNA and CDR2 YNFKEQ. This CDR3 spans 18 amino acids. Unmatched junction bases numbered 12, after V lost 3 bases and J lost 6 bases. CDR3 sequence (DNA): TGTGCCAGCAGCCAGGGGCGTCCCGGGACAGGGAGTAATTCACCCCTCCACTTT. This sequence encodes CASSQGRPGTGSNSPLHF.

The count of this clone is one. The chain joins TRBV3-1 (or the pseudogene TRBV3-2) to TRBJ2-1; D might be TRBD1 (5 bases). Trimming removed 0 bases from V and 12 bases from J, with 15 bases in between. The CDR3 runs to 14 residues. The germline CDR1 and CDR2 sequences are LGHDT and YNNKEL (reference sequence). The CDR3 coding sequence is TGTGCCAGCAGCCAAGATAGGGGCAATTTTAGGCAGTTCTTC. Amino acid sequence: CASSQDRGNFRQFF.

The V and J genes are TRBV27 and TRBJ1-6, with 11 bases lining up with TRBD1. The CDR3 consists of 17 residues. Per the germline V gene, CDR1 is MNHEY and CDR2 is SMNVEV (reference sequence). Unmatched junction bases numbered 12, after V lost 5 bases and J lost 9 bases. The CDR3 DNA sequence: TGTGCCAGCAGTACCCATCGGGACAGGGGGTTACGTTCACCCCTCCACTTT. It specifies CASSTHRDRGLRSPLHF.

The chain links TRBV29-1 to TRBJ2-3; D is uncertain. V lost 4 bases to trimming and J lost 6 bases, with 8 bases between them. The CDR3 loop spans 11 amino acids. The germline CDR1 and CDR2 sequences are SQVTM and ANQGSEA. The CDR3 protein is CSVVYSDTQYF. DNA for the CDR3: TGCAGCGTTGTCTATTCCGATACGCAGTATTTT.

The chain links TRBV6-1 to TRBJ2-3; TRBD2 matches at 11 bases. CDR1 and CDR2 from the germline V gene are MNHNS and SASEGT. The CDR3 has 17 residues. J was trimmed by 3 bases and V by 4 bases; bases with no gene match: 9. The CDR3 bases are TGTGCCAGCAGTGGTAGCGGGGGGGCAATCCGGACAGATACGCAGTATTTT. Encoded protein: CASSGSGGAIRTDTQYF.